The rows below give T cell receptor beta chains drawn from one sample of a study of cytomegalovirus exposure and HLA in healthy donors. Clones were read by immunoSEQ multiplex PCR, and TCRdb kept only the in-frame ones, dropping some. Of some 110,000 clones in the sample, roughly 88% were seen once. Sequenced: PBMCs. These receptor sequences come from a man between 18 and 29 years old in good health and CMV-seronegative. CDR3s include the opening cysteine and the closing phenylalanine or tryptophan. A D gene is named only where the DNA matches it firmly. Part of the rows lack a size; the others show once, few, many or a class for expanded clones.

d_gene,abundance,j_gene,v_gene,CDR3aa,CDR3nt
TRBD1,.,TRBJ1-2,TRBV9,CASSASRDRAYGYTF,TGTGCCAGCAGCGCCAGCCGGGACAGGGCTTATGGCTACACCTTC
TRBD2,.,TRBJ2-5,TRBV6-5,CASRDRTSGGETQYF,TGTGCCAGCAGAGACCGGACTAGCGGGGGCGAGACCCAGTACTTC
TRBD1,.,TRBJ2-3,TRBV7-9,CASSFVRDRGTDTQYF,TGTGCCAGCAGTTTCGTCCGGGACAGGGGAACAGATACGCAGTATTTT
.,.,TRBJ1-1,TRBV27,CASSPSQGSGAFF,TGTGCCAGCAGTCCCTCTCAGGGTAGCGGAGCTTTCTTT
TRBD1,.,TRBJ1-1,TRBV10-2,CASSVGQGNTEAFF,TGCGCCAGCAGCGTGGGACAGGGGAACACTGAAGCTTTCTTT
.,.,TRBJ1-4,TRBV19,CASRTDRNEKLFF,TGTGCCAGTAGGACAGACAGAAATGAAAAACTGTTTTTT
.,.,TRBJ1-1,TRBV30,CAWTELKGLNTEAFF,TGTGCCTGGACTGAACTCAAGGGGTTGAACACTGAAGCTTTCTTT
TRBD1,.,TRBJ1-1,TRBV5-1,CASSWTGAPEAFF,TGCGCCAGCAGCTGGACAGGGGCCCCTGAAGCTTTCTTT
.,.,TRBJ2-2,TRBV7-7,CASSLAPGARGTGELFF,TGTGCTAGCAGCTTAGCCCCAGGGGCCAGGGGCACCGGGGAGCTGTTTTTT
TRBD1,.,TRBJ1-5,TRBV18,CASSPRDSGTGVGQPQHF,TGTGCCAGCTCACCACGAGATTCCGGGACAGGGGTCGGGCAGCCCCAGCATTTT
.,.,TRBJ2-7,TRBV14,CASSQDGGYYEQYF,TGTGCCAGCAGCCAAGATGGGGGCTACTACGAGCAGTACTTC
.,.,TRBJ2-1,TRBV18,CASSPIGQINEQFF,TGTGCCAGCTCACCAATTGGGCAGATCAATGAGCAGTTCTTC
TRBD1,.,TRBJ2-7,TRBV6-5,CASSYLATGGGEQYF,TGTGCCAGCAGTTACTTGGCGACAGGGGGTGGCGAGCAGTACTTC
TRBD2,.,TRBJ2-6,TRBV27,CASSPSLGLAGDYGANVLTF,TGTGCCAGCAGTCCCTCCCTTGGGCTAGCGGGAGATTATGGGGCCAACGTCCTGACTTTC
.,.,TRBJ2-3,TRBV7-2,CASSAGPDTQYF,TGTGCCAGCAGCGCGGGCCCAGATACGCAGTATTTT
TRBD1,once,TRBJ1-4,TRBV10-3,CAISEGPDRGSTNEKLFF,TGTGCCATCAGTGAGGGTCCGGACAGGGGTTCCACTAATGAAAAACTGTTTTTT
.,.,TRBJ1-1,TRBV5-1,CASSFQEGADTEAFF,TGCGCCAGCAGCTTTCAGGAGGGAGCGGACACTGAAGCTTTCTTT